What follows are 3 T cell receptor beta chains derived from one specimen sequenced in a study. TCRdb re-called the 5' RACE reads through MiXCR, storing one row per CDR3 protein. Of fewer than 60,000 distinct CDR3 sequences listed, around a quarter are singletons. Sequencing input: naive CD4+ T cells sorted from blood. Subset reported: naive CD4+ T cells, CD4+CD45RA+CD25-. These receptor sequences come from a female donor with breast cancer.

This clonotype has just a few counts. The chain links TRBV9 to TRBJ2-7, with TRBD2 matching over 11 bases. The CDR3 has 17 residues. The germline V gene encodes CDR1 SGDLS and CDR2 YYNGEE. V was pared by 2 bases and J by 3 bases, with 10 bases of the junction left unmatched. The CDR3: CASSVSGGAVPYYEQYF. DNA of the CDR3: TGTGCCAGCAGCGTTAGCGGGGGGGCCGTCCCCTACTACGAGCAGTACTTC.

Comments on this clonotype: As the CDR3 is not closed by the conserved phenylalanine or tryptophan, this likely results from a read error. V usage is TRBV5-1 and J usage is TRBJ2-2; D may be TRBD1 (6 bases). V lost 1 base and J 0 bases, leaving 13 bases between the germline ends. This CDR3 is 17 amino acids long. The V gene's germline CDR1 is SGHRS and CDR2 YFSETQ. In DNA form, the CDR3 reads TGCGCCAGCAGCTTGCGGTTGACAGGCGCGAACACCGGGGAGCTGTTTTCT. It is translated as CASSLRLTGANTGELFS.

The chain joins TRBV7-3 to TRBJ2-2, with D possibly matching TRBD1 (5 bases). The CDR3 is 14 amino acids. V lost 5 bases, J lost 5 bases, and 12 bases lay in between. Germline CDR1 and CDR2: SGHTA and FQGTGA. The CDR3 DNA sequence: TGTGCCAGCAGCCGAGACAGTCGGACCGGGGAGCTGTTTTTT. Its translation is CASSRDSRTGELFF.